What follows is one T cell receptor beta chain and its context. The antigen remains undetermined. Germline assignment: CDR1 SGHTA and CDR2 FQGNSA. CDR3 length: 15 residues. V was pared by 3 bases and J by 5 bases, with 16 bases between. This sample is drawn from a study of T cell responses to AZD1222 COVID-19 vaccine. Findings and limits, study-wide: Researchers report vaccine-associated CD4 TCRs spanning spike, with dominance at 160-218 and 743-854.

Assay: immunoSEQ multiplex PCR; the TCRdb copy retains only in-frame clones and omits some. In the table there are tens of thousands of clones, more than 85% of which are singletons. The V gene is TRBV7-2, the J gene TRBJ1-2; a possible D gene is TRBD1 (5 bases). The starting material was peripheral blood, obtained 28 days after the second AZD1222 dose. The TCR was taken from an adult who received the AZD1222 COVID-19 vaccine. The DNA for the CDR3 is TGTGCCAGCAGCTTTTTCACTCGGACAAAGTATGGCTACACCTTC. Protein product: CASSFFTRTKYGYTF.